Shown below are 11 T cell receptor beta chains from a single sample sequenced in a study of cytomegalovirus exposure and HLA in healthy donors. The primer mix had 60 Vbeta and 13 Jbeta primers. TCRdb's copy holds only in-frame clones and misses some; the assay was immunoSEQ multiplex PCR. Of about 99,000 clones listed, around 10% are singletons. Specimen: PBMCs. These receptors were taken from a man aged 35-49 years in good health and CMV-seropositive.

The J gene is TRBJ2-3, the V gene TRBV7-2; 11 bases line up with TRBD2. The germline CDR1 and CDR2 sequences are SGHTA and FQGNSA. The CDR3 contains 18 residues. Trimming cost V 1 base and J 2 bases; bases outside gene matches: 8. The CDR3 nucleotides read TGTGCCAGCAGCTTAGTAGCGGGAGGGGGGGGGAACACAGATACGCAGTATTTT. Translating it yields CASSLVAGGGGNTDTQYF.

This clone has a handful of counts. V gene TRBV6-1 combines with J gene TRBJ1-1; TRBD1 is a possible D gene (5 bases). The CDR3 consists of 14 residues. Trimming stripped 8 bases from V and 0 bases from J, with 13 bases between. Germline CDR1 MNHNS, CDR2 SASEGT. CDR3 sequence (DNA): TGTGCCAGCCTGGGGGGGGGTTTGAACACTGAAGCTTTCTTT. This sequence encodes CASLGGGLNTEAFF.

A few counts support this clone. This chain uses TRBV19 with TRBJ2-4; D may be TRBD2 (6 bases). The ends were cut back, 3 bases at V and 6 bases at J, with 15 bases in the middle. This CDR3 has 15 amino acids. CDR1 is LNHDA, CDR2 SQIVND, per germline (reference sequence). CDR3 nucleotides: TGTGCCAGTAGTATCTCGAGGGGCGGGACAAACATTCAGTACTTC. Its protein is CASSISRGGTNIQYF.

J is TRBJ1-2 and V is TRBV7-6, with D tentatively TRBD1 (5 bases). V lost 0 bases, J lost 3 bases, and 14 bases lay in between. The CDR3 covers 16 residues. CDR1 SGHVS and CDR2 FNYEAQ come from the germline V gene. The DNA of the CDR3 is TGTGCCAGCAGCTTAGCATCAGGGCTCGGGCACTATGGCTACACCTTC. It codes for CASSLASGLGHYGYTF.

The chain links TRBV27 to TRBJ1-5; weak D call: TRBD1 (6 bases). The CDR3 is made up of 13 amino acids. Deletions cut 6 bases from V and 5 bases from J, with 11 bases between. Germline V CDR1 and CDR2: MNHEY, SMNVEV (reference sequence). The DNA of the CDR3 is TGTGCCAGCAGCATACAGGGTTATCAGCCCCAGCATTTT. This encodes CASSIQGYQPQHF.

This clone was observed a handful of times. This chain links TRBV29-1 with TRBJ1-2, with a weak D call TRBD1 (5 bases). CDR1 is SQVTM, CDR2 ANQGSEA, per germline. V dropped 2 bases and J dropped 5 bases, with 12 bases sitting between them. This CDR3 has 13 residues. The CDR3 spells CSVEPGTDYGYTF. CDR3 nucleotide sequence: TGCAGCGTTGAACCCGGGACTGATTATGGCTACACCTTC.

The chain employs TRBV7-3 and TRBJ1-1, with D perhaps TRBD1 (6 bases). Germline CDR1 reads SGHTA; CDR2 reads FQGTGA. The ends were cut back, 5 bases at V and 6 bases at J, with 13 bases in the middle. This CDR3 is 13 amino acids long. The CDR3 region has the DNA TGTGCCAGCAGCGCAGGGGTGATATCTGAAGCTTTCTTT. Residues: CASSAGVISEAFF.

This clone is medium-sized. The identical CDR3 is also encoded by other nucleotide sequences in the sample. This chain uses TRBV5-1 with TRBJ2-2, with 9 bases lining up with TRBD1. The CDR3 runs 16 residues. Germline V gene data show CDR1 as SGHRS and CDR2 as YFSETQ. The junction had 2 bases not matched to a gene; V was cut back by 0 bases and J by 2 bases. CDR3 nucleotide sequence: TGCGCCAGCAGCTTGGCGGGACAGGGTAACACCGGGGAGCTGTTTTTT. Translated, it gives CASSLAGQGNTGELFF.

The chain is built from TRBV10-3 and TRBJ2-7, with D possibly matching TRBD1 (5 bases). The CDR3 runs to 15 residues. V lost 0 bases, J lost 3 bases, and 12 bases lay in between. In germline, CDR1 is ENHRY, CDR2 SYGVKD. Here the CDR3 reads CAISESRRGDYEQYF. CDR3 nucleotides: TGTGCCATCAGTGAGTCGAGAAGGGGTGACTACGAGCAGTACTTC.

V usage is TRBV6-1 and J usage is TRBJ2-5; 9 nucleotides match TRBD1. After removal of 7 bases from V and 1 base from J, the junction contained 7 bases not matched to a gene. Germline V gives CDR1 MNHNS, CDR2 SASEGT. The CDR3 is 15 amino acids. Here the CDR3 reads CASTRDRAVQETQYF. Here the CDR3 DNA reads TGTGCCAGCACCCGGGACAGGGCAGTCCAAGAGACCCAGTACTTC.

The V and J genes are TRBV6-1 and TRBJ2-1, with 12 positions matching TRBD2. The CDR3 runs to 15 residues. CDR1 is MNHNS, CDR2 SASEGT, per germline. The ends lost 4 bases at V and 10 bases at J; junction bases unmatched: 8. The CDR3 bases are TGTGCCAGCAGTGGCAGACTAGCGGGAGCGGAGGAGCAGTTCTTC. Residues: CASSGRLAGAEEQFF.